This TCR beta chain originates from a study of cytomegalovirus exposure and HLA in healthy donors. Both 60 Vbeta primers and 13 Jbeta primers went into the PCR. Assay used: immunoSEQ multiplex PCR; TCRdb lists only in-frame clones, some missing. The table includes 95,000 to 100,000 clones, under 85% detected once. Deletions cut 8 bases from V and 4 bases from J, with 16 bases between. This CDR3 spans 14 amino acids. The chain couples TRBV5-3 to TRBJ1-5; weak D call: TRBD1 (6 bases). TRBV5-3 belongs to the ORF category, with a function that is uncertain. This receptor was taken from a man aged 40-49 years in good health and CMV-seronegative. Sequencing was done on a sample of PBMCs. CDR3 sequence (DNA): TGTGCCAGTACCCACCCAGGACAGAATCAGCCCCAGCATTTT. Translated, it gives CASTHPGQNQPQHF.